This T cell receptor (beta chain) was recorded in a study of blood T cell repertoires in COVID-19. In the study overall: Acute and convalescent COVID-19 specimens originated in the United States, Italy and Spain.

The assay was immunoSEQ multiplex PCR, and TCRdb's table has in-frame clones only and misses some. In the table there are 45,000 or so clones, 89% of which are singletons. The germline CDR1 and CDR2 sequences are KGHDR and SFDVKD. The CDR3 contains 15 residues. Trimming cost V 7 bases and J 5 bases, with 17 bases left between them. The chain is built from TRBV24-1 and TRBJ2-1; maybe TRBD2 (6 bases). What was sequenced was peripheral blood. The receptor was isolated from a man in his 70s with active COVID-19. CDR3 nucleotide sequence: TGTGCCACCAGCGAACCGGGACTCATAAACAATGAGCAGTTCTTC. Encoded protein: CATSEPGLINNEQFF.